This TCR beta chain was sequenced during a study of control samples from healthy donors and cancer patients. Repertoires were generated with immunoSEQ multiplex PCR, while TCRdb's copy carries only in-frame clones and drops some. The sample contains 400,000 to 450,000 clones, 75% to 95% of which appear only once. The germline CDR1 and CDR2 sequences are SGHNT and YYREEE (reference sequence). J was trimmed by 0 bases and V by 3 bases; bases with no gene match: 6. The CDR3 runs to 16 residues. The sequence came from a man aged 40-55 years with head and neck cancer. Material: PBMCs. The chain links TRBV5-4 to TRBJ2-5; 9 bases match TRBD1. The DNA for the CDR3 is TGTGCCAGCAGCTCCCCGGGACAGGGTTACCAAGAGACCCAGTACTTC. It is translated as CASSSPGQGYQETQYF.